Below, one TCR beta chain is given with its context. Per the authors' pipeline: Reference gene primers were amplified, and this amplification served to estimate nucleated cell counts. Repertoires were generated with immunoSEQ multiplex PCR, while TCRdb's copy carries only in-frame clones and drops some. V and J calls and clone size are given by that table; D and trimming were obtained from the DNA. The sample has about 84,000 clones, around 88% seen once. The entry originates in a study of blood T cell repertoires in COVID-19. Study background: There were acute and convalescent COVID-19 samples, and they came from the United States, Italy and Spain. PBMCs, B-cell-depleted T cells, or T cells were the source of the cDNA or gDNA that made up the material.

Trimming at V came to 8 bases and at J to 7 bases, leaving 6 bases not matched to a gene. The CDR3 is made up of 14 amino acids. Germline CDR1 is MGHDK and CDR2 is SYGVNS. The chain has TRBV25-1 and TRBJ1-6; 9 bases are a match to TRBD1. The receptor was derived from an elderly man with active or convalescent COVID-19. The specimen was peripheral blood. CDR3: CASASTGGNSPLHF. CDR3 in DNA: TGTGCCAGCGCCTCCACAGGGGGCAATTCACCCCTCCACTTT.